This T cell receptor beta chain was sequenced in a study of T cell clones after liver transplantation. Regarding the study as a whole: Donor-reactive sequences fell more than third party-reactive ones, suggesting partial deletion.

The length of the CDR3 is 15 residues. Per germline, CDR1 SGHTS and CDR2 YDEGEE. J gave up 3 bases and V 0 bases, and 0 bases lay outside the gene matches. As concerns this clone: The antigen is undetermined.

Assay: immunoSEQ multiplex PCR; the TCRdb copy retains only in-frame clones and omits some. Found here are tens of thousands of clones, 70% of them singletons; the top ten hold roughly 2.8%. The clonotype was recovered from a human patient who received a liver transplant. The graft donor may be the source of some T cells. The sample in question was CD4+ T cells from blood, obtained at the roughly 15-month timepoint. The chain recombines TRBV5-8 with TRBJ2-3; 11 positions match TRBD1. The CDR3 sequence: CASSLGDRGTDTQYF. The DNA for the CDR3 is TGTGCCAGCAGCTTGGGGGACAGGGGGACAGATACGCAGTATTTT.